This entry features one T cell receptor beta chain sequence. Its antigen is as yet unknown. Template switching by 5'RACE with UMIs generated the TCR beta cDNA. TCRdb re-called the 5' RACE reads and shows each CDR3 protein once, DNA omitted. The sample totals some 410,000 distinct CDR3 sequences; its top ten clones hold 6% to 8%. This sample stems from a study of T cells expressing NK-cell markers. About the research overall: Just one sequenced donor of eight was HCMV-seronegative, while seven were seropositive.

Study conclusions and caveats: Leadership of the CD3+CD56-NKG2C+ fraction also belonged to these clonotypes in a few donors. For 6 or 7 donors, the dominant NKG2C+ clonotypes made up about 1.0-7.0% of their CD8+ T cells.

The CDR3 runs to 11 residues. CDR1 is MGHDK, CDR2 SYGVNS, per germline. The chain links TRBV25-1 to TRBJ1-4. The source is a woman aged 18 to 69 in good health. The sequencing sample was made of blood T cells: a sorted CD56 or NKG2C T cell subset, CD4+ or CD8+ T cells, or bulk PBMC T cells (not recorded which). The CDR3 here is CASSAFEKLFF.